This TCR beta chain was sequenced in a study of monozygotic twins with inflammatory bowel disease. Points on this clonotype: Antigen unknown.

TCRdb reprocessed the 5' RACE reads and keeps a single row for each CDR3 protein, giving no DNA. Its table lists 420,000 or so distinct CDR3 sequences. General study results and limits: Neither one strong signal nor one clonotype associated with IBD was supported.

Germline loops: CDR1 ENHRY, CDR2 SYGVKD. This CDR3 is built from 13 residues. Sequencing was done on a sample of blood. The clonotype originates from a human donor with ulcerative colitis or Crohn's disease, or a healthy co-twin of an affected twin (not recorded which). The V call is TRBV10-3, the J call TRBJ1-5; TCRdb selects TRBD1, and the lack of DNA leaves this call unchecked. The CDR3 reads CAISGGDRQPQHF.